This T cell receptor beta chain was identified in a study of OX40 agonist ivuxolimab in advanced cancers. Whole-study context: Checkpoint inhibitors had been given previously to over 30% of patients. Points from the study as a whole: Low normalized T-cell clonal expansion was additionally recorded for some nonresponders. Within 6 weeks, CD4+ and CD8+ blood T cells expanded clonally at 0.1 to 3.0 mg/kg.

Germline V gene data show CDR1 as LGHNA and CDR2 as YSLEER. The ends were cut back, 0 bases at V and 1 base at J, with 18 bases in the middle. The CDR3 is made up of 19 amino acids. About this clone: Its matching antigen is unknown.

Using immunoSEQ multiplex PCR, the repertoire was profiled, and TCRdb retains in-frame clones only, with some absent. The top ten hold about 13% of the sample, which has some 37,000 clones, approximately 90% seen once. Autoimmune disease history or systemic immunosuppression excluded patients. The J gene is TRBJ2-2, the V gene TRBV4-3; the D gene is possibly TRBD1 (6 bases). The sequence was collected from an adult with an advanced solid tumor such as melanoma, head and neck, liver or kidney cancer. The sequencing here drew on CD4+ or CD8+ T cells sorted from blood, taken in a trial of the OX40 agonist ivuxolimab. Here the CDR3 DNA reads TGCGCCAGCAGCCAAGATAGGGGGAACGTGTTGGGGAACACCGGGGAGCTGTTTTTT. Translating gives CASSQDRGNVLGNTGELFF.